This section outlines one T cell receptor beta chain sequence together with its context. Trimming at V came to 8 bases and at J to 0 bases, leaving 6 bases not matched to a gene. Germline V gene lookup returns CDR1 MNHEY and CDR2 SVGAGI. This CDR3 is 14 amino acids long. The data belong to a study of blood T cell repertoires in COVID-19. Turning to the study itself: Samples representing acute and convalescent COVID-19 were sourced from the United States, Italy and Spain. T cells, B-cell-depleted T cells, or PBMCs provided the cDNA or gDNA that served as material.

Source study methods: Estimates of nucleated cell counts were drawn from the amplification of reference gene primers. Generated by immunoSEQ multiplex PCR, the TCRdb table keeps only in-frame clones and is missing some. V, J and clone size were drawn from that table, and D and trimming were deduced from the DNA. Among roughly 92,000 clones listed, 75% to 95% were seen once. Source material: peripheral blood. The TCR was taken from a man between 45 and 60 years old with acute or convalescent COVID-19. The chain carries TRBV6-5 and TRBJ2-7; 8 bases are shared with TRBD2. The CDR3 loop is CASGWGLGSYEQYF. In nucleotides, the CDR3 is TGTGCCAGCGGATGGGGACTAGGCTCCTACGAGCAGTACTTC.